These 8 T cell receptor beta chains came from one sample sequenced in a study of OX40 agonist ivuxolimab in advanced cancers. The data were produced by immunoSEQ multiplex PCR, yet TCRdb's version contains in-frame clones alone and is incomplete. This table has about 67,000 clones, around 84% appearing once. The source material was CD4+ or CD8+ T cells sorted from blood, sampled in a trial of the OX40 agonist ivuxolimab. The origin of the receptors is an adult with an advanced solid tumor such as melanoma, head and neck, liver or kidney cancer.

The V gene is TRBV5-1, the J gene TRBJ1-6; D possibly corresponds to TRBD1 (6 bases). Trimming stripped 2 bases from V and 6 bases from J, with 12 bases between. Germline V gene lookup returns CDR1 SGHRS and CDR2 YFSETQ. This CDR3 has 15 residues. In DNA form, the CDR3 reads TGCGCCAGCAGCTTTAGGGTCAGGGGTAATTCACCCCTCCACTTT. This translates into CASSFRVRGNSPLHF.

The chain has TRBV11-1 and TRBJ2-7; 8 nucleotides line up with TRBD2. The CDR3 totals 14 residues. V lost 4 bases to trimming and J lost 4 bases; unmatched junction nucleotides: 6. CDR1 SGHAT and CDR2 FQDESV come from the germline V gene (reference sequence). The CDR3 sequence is CASSSRGRTYEQYF. DNA of the CDR3: TGTGCCAGCAGCTCCCGCGGGAGGACGTACGAGCAGTACTTC.

CDR3: CASSLGLSDTQYF. DNA of the CDR3: TGTGCCAGCAGCTTGGGACTTTCAGATACGCAGTATTTT. V usage is TRBV7-6 and J usage is TRBJ2-3; TRBD2 is a possible D gene (6 bases). Germline V lookup: CDR1 SGHVS, CDR2 FNYEAQ. The CDR3 sequence is 13 residues long. The V and J ends lost 3 bases and 4 bases respectively, with 8 bases between them.

The chain couples TRBV5-1 to TRBJ2-5; the match to TRBD1 covers 10 bases. Trimming removed 2 bases from V and 4 bases from J; junction bases left unmatched: 8. The CDR3 totals 16 residues. The germline gives CDR1 SGHRS, CDR2 YFSETQ. CDR3 amino acids: CASSLDRQGAGETQYF. The CDR3 DNA follows: TGCGCCAGCAGCTTAGACAGACAGGGGGCGGGAGAGACCCAGTACTTC.

V usage is TRBV5-1 and J usage is TRBJ1-2; TRBD1 is a possible D gene (6 bases). The V end lost 0 bases, the J end lost 5 bases, and 17 bases lay between the germline ends. Per germline, CDR1 SGHRS and CDR2 YFSETQ. The CDR3 totals 16 residues. The CDR3 loop reads CASSLGLGDTPYGYTF. In nucleotides, the CDR3 is TGCGCCAGCAGCTTGGGCCTCGGGGACACACCTTATGGCTACACCTTC.

The rearrangement uses TRBV12-5 and TRBJ2-5, with 9 bases lining up with TRBD2. The V gene end was trimmed by 4 bases and the J gene end by 5 bases; junction bases not matched to a gene: 20. Germline values: CDR1 LGHNT, CDR2 FRNRAP. The CDR3 covers 19 residues. The CDR3 coding sequence is TGTGCTAGTGGTTCCCCGGTTTGGAGCGGGAGGAATTCGAGGGAGACCCAGTACTTC. This encodes CASGSPVWSGRNSRETQYF.

The chain is built from TRBV27 and TRBJ2-3; no reliable D call. The CDR3 covers 13 residues. The ends were cut back, 2 bases at V and 5 bases at J, with 8 bases in the middle. Germline V gene data show CDR1 as MNHEY and CDR2 as SMNVEV (reference sequence). CDR3 residues: CASSLRSLDTQYF. In DNA, the CDR3 is TGTGCCAGCAGTTTACGGAGTTTAGATACGCAGTATTTT.

The chain joins TRBV18 to TRBJ2-2; no reliable D call. V lost 0 bases and J lost 6, with 5 bases in between. The CDR3 loop spans 13 amino acids. Germline V gene lookup returns CDR1 KGHSH and CDR2 LQKENI. The CDR3 protein is CASSPPSSGELFF. The CDR3 nucleotides read TGTGCCAGCTCACCACCCAGCTCCGGGGAGCTGTTTTTT.